This TCR beta chain stems from a study of shared clonotypes between healthy human individuals. Germline-derived CDR1 and CDR2 are PRHDT and FYEKMQ (reference sequence). V was trimmed by 1 base and J by 4 bases, leaving 14 bases between them. This CDR3 contains 16 residues. As handled by the study authors: Filtering differed because ImmunoSEQ produced junction-only sequences that carried no quality scores. Sequencing used immunoSEQ multiplex PCR; TCRdb keeps in-frame clones, though not all of them. D and trimming come from the DNA, and the V and J calls and clone size come from that table. The sample has millions of clones, 90% to 95% seen once.

Specimen: naive CD4+ T cells from PBMCs. The subset was: CD45RA+ positively selected. The rearrangement links TRBV13 to TRBJ1-3, with D possibly TRBD1 on 6 matching bases. This clonotype was obtained from a man younger than 30 in good health. Some clones in this sample may be carry-over from other donors' samples. CDR3: CASSLEGRGSGNTIYF. The CDR3, as DNA: TGTGCCAGCAGCTTAGAGGGCAGGGGTTCAGGAAACACCATATATTTT.